This T cell receptor beta chain was found in a study of cytomegalovirus exposure and HLA in healthy donors. V lost 2 bases, J lost 4 bases, and 0 bases stayed unmatched. The germline CDR1 and CDR2 sequences are GTSNPN and SVGIG (reference sequence). The CDR3 loop spans 12 amino acids. This clone appeared a few times. In the same sample, other DNA sequences code for this CDR3. Clones were sequenced by immunoSEQ multiplex PCR, and TCRdb holds only the in-frame ones, with some missing. The sample has over 150,000 clones, 85% seen once; the top ten hold approximately 15%. The material sequenced was PBMCs. The rearrangement joins TRBV30 to TRBJ2-7; 9 nucleotides line up with TRBD2. The receptor was derived from a man younger than 30 in good health and CMV-seropositive. CDR3 region: CAWSLAGYEQYF. CDR3 nucleotide sequence: TGTGCCTGGAGTCTAGCGGGATACGAGCAGTACTTC.